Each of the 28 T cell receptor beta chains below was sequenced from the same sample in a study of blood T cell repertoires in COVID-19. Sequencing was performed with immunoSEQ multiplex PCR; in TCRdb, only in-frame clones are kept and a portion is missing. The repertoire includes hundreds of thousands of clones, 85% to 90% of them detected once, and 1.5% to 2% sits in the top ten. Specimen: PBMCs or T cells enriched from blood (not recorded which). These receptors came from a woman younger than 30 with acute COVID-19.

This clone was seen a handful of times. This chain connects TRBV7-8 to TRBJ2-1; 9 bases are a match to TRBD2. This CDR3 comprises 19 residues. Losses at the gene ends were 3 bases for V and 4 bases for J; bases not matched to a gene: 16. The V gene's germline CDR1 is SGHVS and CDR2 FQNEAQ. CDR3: CASSLGLGAGGLGYNEQFF. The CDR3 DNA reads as TGTGCCAGCAGCTTGGGGCTGGGAGCGGGAGGTTTGGGATACAATGAGCAGTTCTTC.

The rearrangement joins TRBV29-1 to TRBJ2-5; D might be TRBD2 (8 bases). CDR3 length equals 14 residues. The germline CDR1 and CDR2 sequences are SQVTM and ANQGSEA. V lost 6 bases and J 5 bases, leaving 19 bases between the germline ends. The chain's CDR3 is CSVPGGGMLETQYF. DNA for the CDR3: TGCAGCGTGCCGGGAGGGGGCATGCTTGAGACCCAGTACTTC.

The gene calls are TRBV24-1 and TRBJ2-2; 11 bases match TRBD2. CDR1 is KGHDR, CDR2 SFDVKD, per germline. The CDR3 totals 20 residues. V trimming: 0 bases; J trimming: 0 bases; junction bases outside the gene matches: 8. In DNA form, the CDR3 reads TGTGCCACCAGTGATTTGCGGGCTAGCGGGGGGAGTGCGAACACCGGGGAGCTGTTTTTT. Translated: CATSDLRASGGSANTGELFF.

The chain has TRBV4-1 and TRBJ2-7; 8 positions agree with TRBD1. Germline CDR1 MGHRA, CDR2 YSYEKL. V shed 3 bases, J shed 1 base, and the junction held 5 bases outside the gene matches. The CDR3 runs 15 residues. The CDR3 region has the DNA TGCGCCAGCAGCCACCGACAGGGGTTATCCTACGAGCAGTACTTC. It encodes CASSHRQGLSYEQYF.

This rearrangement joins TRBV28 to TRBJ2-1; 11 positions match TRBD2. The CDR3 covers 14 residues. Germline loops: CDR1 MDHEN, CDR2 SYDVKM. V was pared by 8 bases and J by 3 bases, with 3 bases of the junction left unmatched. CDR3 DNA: TGTGCCAGCGAAACTAGCGGGAGCTACAATGAGCAGTTCTTC. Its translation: CASETSGSYNEQFF.

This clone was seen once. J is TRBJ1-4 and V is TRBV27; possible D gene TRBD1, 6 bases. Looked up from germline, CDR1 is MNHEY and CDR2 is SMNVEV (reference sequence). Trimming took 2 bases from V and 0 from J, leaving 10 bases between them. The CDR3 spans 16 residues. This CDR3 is CASSLRTASTNEKLFF. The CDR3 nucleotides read TGTGCCAGCAGTTTAAGGACAGCATCAACTAATGAAAAACTGTTTTTT.

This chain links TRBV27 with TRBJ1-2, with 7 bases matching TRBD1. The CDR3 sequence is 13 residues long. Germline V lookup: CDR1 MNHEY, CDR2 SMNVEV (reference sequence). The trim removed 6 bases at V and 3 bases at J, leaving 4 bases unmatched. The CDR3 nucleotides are TGTGCCAGCAGGACAGGGTTCGACTATGGCTACACCTTC. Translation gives CASRTGFDYGYTF.

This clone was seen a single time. The CDR3 reads CASSPSGSRDTQYF. CDR3 DNA sequence: TGTGCCAGCAGCCCCAGCGGGTCCCGAGATACGCAGTATTTT. V is TRBV13 and J is TRBJ2-3; D might be TRBD2 (6 bases). Germline values: CDR1 PRHDT, CDR2 FYEKMQ (reference sequence). The CDR3 runs to 14 residues. Trimming pared 5 bases from V and 5 bases from J, leaving 14 bases between.

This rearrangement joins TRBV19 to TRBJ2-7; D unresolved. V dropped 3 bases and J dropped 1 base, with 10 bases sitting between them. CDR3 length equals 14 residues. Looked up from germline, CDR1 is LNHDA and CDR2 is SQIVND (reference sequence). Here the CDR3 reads CASSMVANSYEQYF. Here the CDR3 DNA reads TGTGCCAGTAGTATGGTCGCGAATTCCTACGAGCAGTACTTC.

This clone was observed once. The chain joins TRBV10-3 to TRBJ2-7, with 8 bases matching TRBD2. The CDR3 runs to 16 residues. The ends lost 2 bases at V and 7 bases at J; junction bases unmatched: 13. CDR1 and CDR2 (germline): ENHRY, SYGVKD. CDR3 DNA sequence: TGTGCCATCAGTGAGCGGGGTAGCGGGACCTCTGGGGAGCAGTACTTC. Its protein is CAISERGSGTSGEQYF.

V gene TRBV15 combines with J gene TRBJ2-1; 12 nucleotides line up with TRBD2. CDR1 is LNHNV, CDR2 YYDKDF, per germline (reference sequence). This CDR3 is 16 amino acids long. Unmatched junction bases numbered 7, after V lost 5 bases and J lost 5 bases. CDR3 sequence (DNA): TGTGCCACCAGCCGGAAGAGGACTAGCGGGAACAATGAGCAGTTCTTC. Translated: CATSRKRTSGNNEQFF.

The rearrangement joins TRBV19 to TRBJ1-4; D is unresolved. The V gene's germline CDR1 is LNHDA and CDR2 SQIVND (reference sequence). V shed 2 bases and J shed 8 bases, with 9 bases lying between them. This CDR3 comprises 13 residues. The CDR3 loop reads CASSIQAGEKLFF. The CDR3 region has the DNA TGTGCCAGTAGTATACAGGCGGGGGAAAAACTGTTTTTT.

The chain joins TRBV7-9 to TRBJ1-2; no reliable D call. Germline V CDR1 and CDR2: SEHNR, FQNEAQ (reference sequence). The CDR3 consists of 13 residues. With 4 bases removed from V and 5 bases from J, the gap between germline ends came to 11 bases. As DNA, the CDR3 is TGTGCCAGCAGCTGGACGCCGGGGTATGGCTACACCTTC. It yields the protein CASSWTPGYGYTF.

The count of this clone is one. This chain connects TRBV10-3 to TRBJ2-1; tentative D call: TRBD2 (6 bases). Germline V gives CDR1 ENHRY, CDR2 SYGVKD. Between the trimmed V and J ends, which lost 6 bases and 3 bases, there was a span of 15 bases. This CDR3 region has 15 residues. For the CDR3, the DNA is TGTGCCATCAGCCGCAGCCAGGGAGGCTACAATGAGCAGTTCTTC. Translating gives CAISRSQGGYNEQFF.

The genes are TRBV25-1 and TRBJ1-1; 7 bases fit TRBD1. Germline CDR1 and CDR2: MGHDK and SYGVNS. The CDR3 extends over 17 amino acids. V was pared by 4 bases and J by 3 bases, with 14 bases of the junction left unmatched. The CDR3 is CASSASDIYQGDTEAFF. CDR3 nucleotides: TGTGCCAGCAGTGCTTCGGACATCTATCAGGGGGACACTGAAGCTTTCTTT.

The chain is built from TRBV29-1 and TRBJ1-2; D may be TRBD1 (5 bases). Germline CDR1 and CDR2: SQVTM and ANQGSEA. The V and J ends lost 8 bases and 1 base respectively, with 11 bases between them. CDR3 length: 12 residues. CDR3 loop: CSSDTSNYGYTF. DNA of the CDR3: TGCAGCTCGGACACAAGTAACTATGGCTACACCTTC.

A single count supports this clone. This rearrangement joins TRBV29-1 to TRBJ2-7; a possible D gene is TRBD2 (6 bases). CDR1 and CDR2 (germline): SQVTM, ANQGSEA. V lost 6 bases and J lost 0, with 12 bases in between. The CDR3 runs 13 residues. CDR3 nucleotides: TGCAGCGTGATCTCGACTAGCTCCTACGAGCAGTACTTC. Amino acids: CSVISTSSYEQYF.

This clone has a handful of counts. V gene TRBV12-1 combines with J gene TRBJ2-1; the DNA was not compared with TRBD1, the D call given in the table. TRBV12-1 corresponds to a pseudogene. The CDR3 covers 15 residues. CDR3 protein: CASISGRRDRVEQFF. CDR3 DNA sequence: TGTGCCAGCATCTCGGGCAGGAGGGACAGGGTAGAGCAGTTCTTC.

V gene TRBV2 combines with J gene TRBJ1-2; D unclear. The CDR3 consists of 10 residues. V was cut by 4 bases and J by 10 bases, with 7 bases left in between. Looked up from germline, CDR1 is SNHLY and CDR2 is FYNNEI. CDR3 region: CASSGGSYTF. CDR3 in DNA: TGTGCCAGCAGTGGAGGGTCCTACACCTTC.

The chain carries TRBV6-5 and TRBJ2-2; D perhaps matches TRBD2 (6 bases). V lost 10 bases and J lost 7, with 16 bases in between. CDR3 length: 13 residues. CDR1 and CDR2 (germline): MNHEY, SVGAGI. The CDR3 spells CATSGDGVGELFF. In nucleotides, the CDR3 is TGTGCCACCTCGGGGGATGGCGTCGGGGAGCTGTTTTTT.

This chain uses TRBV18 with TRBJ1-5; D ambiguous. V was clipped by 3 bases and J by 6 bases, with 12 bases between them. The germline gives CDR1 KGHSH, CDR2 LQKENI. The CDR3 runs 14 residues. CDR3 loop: CASSPLESGQPQHF. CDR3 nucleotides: TGTGCCAGCTCACCCTTGGAGTCGGGTCAGCCCCAGCATTTT.

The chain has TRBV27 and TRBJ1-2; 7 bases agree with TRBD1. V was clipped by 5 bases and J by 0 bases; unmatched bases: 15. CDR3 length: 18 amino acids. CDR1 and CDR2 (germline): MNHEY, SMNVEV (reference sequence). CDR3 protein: CASSPFPKGARANYGYTF. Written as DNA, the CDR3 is TGTGCCAGCAGTCCCTTCCCCAAGGGGGCGAGAGCTAACTATGGCTACACCTTC.

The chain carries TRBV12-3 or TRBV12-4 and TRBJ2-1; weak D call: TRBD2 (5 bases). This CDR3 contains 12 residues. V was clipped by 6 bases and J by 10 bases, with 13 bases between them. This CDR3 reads CASSPGIPEQFF. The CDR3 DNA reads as TGTGCCAGCAGCCCCGGGATTCCCGAGCAGTTCTTC.

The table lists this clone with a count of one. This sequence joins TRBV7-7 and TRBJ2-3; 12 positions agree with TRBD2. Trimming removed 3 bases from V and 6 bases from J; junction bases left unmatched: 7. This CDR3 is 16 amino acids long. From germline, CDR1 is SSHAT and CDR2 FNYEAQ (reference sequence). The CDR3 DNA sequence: TGTGCCAGCAGCTTCTCACTAGCGGGAGGAGATGATACGCAGTATTTT. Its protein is CASSFSLAGGDDTQYF. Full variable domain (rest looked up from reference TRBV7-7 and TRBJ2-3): GAGVSQSPRYKVTKRGQDVTLRCDPISSHATLYWYQQALGQGPEFLTYFNYEAQPDKSGLPSDRFSAERPEGSISTLTIQRTEQRDSAMYRCASSFSLAGGDDTQYFGPGTRLTVL.

The CDR3 region has the DNA TGTGCCAGCAGTTACAGTCTAGCGGGAGGTGCGAATGAGCAGTTCTTC. It codes for CASSYSLAGGANEQFF. This rearrangement joins TRBV6-5 to TRBJ2-1, with 11 bases lining up with TRBD2. The length of the CDR3 is 16 residues. After removal of 2 bases from V and 7 bases from J, the junction contained 7 bases not matched to a gene. Germline values: CDR1 MNHEY, CDR2 SVGAGI.

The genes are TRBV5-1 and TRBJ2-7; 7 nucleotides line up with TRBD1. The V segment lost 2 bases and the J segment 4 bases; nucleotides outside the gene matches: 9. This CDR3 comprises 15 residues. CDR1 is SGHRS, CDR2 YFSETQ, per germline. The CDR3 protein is CASSLQGLPRYEQYF. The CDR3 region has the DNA TGCGCCAGCAGCTTACAGGGGCTGCCTCGGTACGAGCAGTACTTC.

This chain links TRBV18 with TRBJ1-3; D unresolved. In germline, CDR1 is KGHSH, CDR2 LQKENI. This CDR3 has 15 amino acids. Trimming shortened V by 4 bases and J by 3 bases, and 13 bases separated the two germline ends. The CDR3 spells CASSLQVQDGNTIYF. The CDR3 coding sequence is TGTGCCAGCTCACTGCAGGTTCAGGATGGAAACACCATATATTTT.

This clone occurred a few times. The CDR3 DNA reads TGTGCCAGCAGTTTACAGAGGACTGAAGCTTTCTTT. As protein: CASSLQRTEAFF. The rearrangement joins TRBV12-3 or TRBV12-4 to TRBJ1-1; D gene uncertain. There are 12 residues in the CDR3. V gave up 2 bases and J gave up 5 bases, with 6 bases separating them.